The present T cell receptor beta chain was sequenced within a study of blood T cells in healthy people across ages. The sample providers were healthy Caucasian people from Russia, aged about 6 to 100. Total RNA extraction produced at least 5.5 micrograms (per sample) for the study. The germline V gene encodes CDR1 MNHEY and CDR2 SMNVEV (reference sequence). The CDR3 is 15 amino acids. Trimming removed 2 bases at V and 6 bases at J, with 14 bases between. The use of a sample-barcoded 5' primer and a J-beta primer mix characterized a second PCR of roughly 6 to 11 cycles. The template-switch adaptor was a 5' adaptor with 12 random nucleotides. It tagged each cDNA molecule. A single record per CDR3 protein comes from TCRdb applying MiXCR to the 5' RACE reads. Among around 850,000 distinct CDR3 sequences listed, about 34% were seen once.

This rearrangement joins TRBV27 to TRBJ2-1, with D hard to call. Sequencing was done on a sample of blood. The clonotype was recovered from a man between 18 and 35 years old in good health. The CDR3 nucleotides are TGTGCCAGCAGTTTAAGGGCCTCCGTGTCCAATGAGCAGTTCTTC. The encoded protein is CASSLRASVSNEQFF.